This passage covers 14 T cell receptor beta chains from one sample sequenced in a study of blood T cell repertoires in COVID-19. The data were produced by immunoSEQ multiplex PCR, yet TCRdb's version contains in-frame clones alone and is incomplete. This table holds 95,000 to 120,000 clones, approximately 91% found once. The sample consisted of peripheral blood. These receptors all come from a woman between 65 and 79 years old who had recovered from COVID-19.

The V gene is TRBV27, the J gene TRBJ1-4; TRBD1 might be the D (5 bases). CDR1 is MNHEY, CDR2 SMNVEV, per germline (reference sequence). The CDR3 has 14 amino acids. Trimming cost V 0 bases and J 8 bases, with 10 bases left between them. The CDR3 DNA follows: TGTGCCAGCAGTTTATCGACAGCAATCGAAAAACTGTTTTTT. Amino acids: CASSLSTAIEKLFF.

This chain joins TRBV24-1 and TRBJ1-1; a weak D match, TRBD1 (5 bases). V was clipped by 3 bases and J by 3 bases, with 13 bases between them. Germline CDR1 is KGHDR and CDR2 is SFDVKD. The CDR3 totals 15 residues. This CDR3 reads CATSDPTGGHTEAFF. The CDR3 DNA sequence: TGTGCCACCAGTGATCCTACAGGTGGCCACACTGAAGCTTTCTTT.

Here the CDR3 DNA reads TGCGCCAGCAGCTTGCAGACTAGCGGGAGGGCTTGGTCCTACAATGAGCAGTTCTTC. Amino acid sequence: CASSLQTSGRAWSYNEQFF. This chain uses TRBV5-1 with TRBJ2-1; 14 bases agree with TRBD2. The CDR3 totals 19 residues. The J segment lost 1 base and the V segment lost 1 base, leaving 7 bases of the junction unmatched. Germline V gene data show CDR1 as SGHRS and CDR2 as YFSETQ. Using reference TRBV5-1 and TRBJ2-1 for the parts outside the CDR3, the full variable domain is KAGVTQTPRYLIKTRGQQVTLSCSPISGHRSVSWYQQTPGQGLQFLFEYFSETQRNKGNFPGRFSGRQFSNSRSEMNVSTLELGDSALYLCASSLQTSGRAWSYNEQFFGPGTRLTVL.

The CDR3 reads CASSLGGGDPDTQYF. As DNA, the CDR3 is TGTGCCAGCAGCCTAGGAGGAGGGGACCCCGATACGCAGTATTTT. This chain links TRBV4-2 with TRBJ2-3, with D maybe TRBD2 (6 bases). In germline, CDR1 is LGHNA, CDR2 YNFKEQ. The CDR3 length is 15 residues. V was cut by 4 bases and J by 6 bases, with 17 bases left in between.

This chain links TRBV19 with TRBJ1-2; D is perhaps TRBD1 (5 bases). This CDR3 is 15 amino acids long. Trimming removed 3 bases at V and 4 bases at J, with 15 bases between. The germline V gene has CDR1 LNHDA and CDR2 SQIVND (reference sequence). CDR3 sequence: CASSIQQVGSYGYTF. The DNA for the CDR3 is TGTGCCAGTAGTATCCAACAGGTCGGGTCCTATGGCTACACCTTC. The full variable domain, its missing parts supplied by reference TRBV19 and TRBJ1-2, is DGGITQSPKYLFRKEGQNVTLSCEQNLNHDAMYWYRQDPGQGLRLIYYSQIVNDFQKGDIAEGYSVSREKKESFPLTVTSAQKNPTAFYLCASSIQQVGSYGYTFGSGTRLTVV.

The CDR3 spells CASSYPGQGAYEQYF. CDR3 DNA: TGCGCCAGCAGCTACCCGGGACAGGGGGCCTACGAGCAGTACTTC. The chain joins TRBV5-1 to TRBJ2-7, with TRBD1 matching 11 bases. The germline CDR1 and CDR2 sequences are SGHRS and YFSETQ. The CDR3 contains 15 residues. V was clipped by 3 bases and J by 2 bases; unmatched bases: 4.

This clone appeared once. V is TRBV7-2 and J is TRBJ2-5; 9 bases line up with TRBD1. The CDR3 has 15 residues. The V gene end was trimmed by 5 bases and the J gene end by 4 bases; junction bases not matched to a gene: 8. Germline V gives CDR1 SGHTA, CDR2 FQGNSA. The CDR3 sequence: CASSPRQGVAETQYF. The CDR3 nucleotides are TGTGCCAGCAGCCCCCGACAGGGGGTGGCAGAGACCCAGTACTTC. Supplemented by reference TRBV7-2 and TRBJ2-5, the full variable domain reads GAGVSQSPSNKVTEKGKDVELRCDPISGHTALYWYRQSLGQGLEFLIYFQGNSAPDKSGLPSDRFSAERTGGSVSTLTIQRTQQEDSAVYLCASSPRQGVAETQYFGPGTRLLVL.

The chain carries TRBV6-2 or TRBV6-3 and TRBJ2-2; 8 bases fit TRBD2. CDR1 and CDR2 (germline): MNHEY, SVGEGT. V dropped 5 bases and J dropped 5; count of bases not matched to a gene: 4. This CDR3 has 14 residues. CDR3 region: CASSPRGGTGELFF. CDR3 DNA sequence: TGTGCCAGCAGTCCCCGGGGGGGAACCGGGGAGCTGTTTTTT.

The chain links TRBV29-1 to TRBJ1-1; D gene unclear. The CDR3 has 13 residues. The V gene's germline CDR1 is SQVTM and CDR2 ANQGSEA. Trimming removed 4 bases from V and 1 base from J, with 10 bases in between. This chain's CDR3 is CSVARGENTEAFF. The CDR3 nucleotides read TGCAGCGTTGCACGCGGAGAGAACACTGAAGCTTTCTTT.

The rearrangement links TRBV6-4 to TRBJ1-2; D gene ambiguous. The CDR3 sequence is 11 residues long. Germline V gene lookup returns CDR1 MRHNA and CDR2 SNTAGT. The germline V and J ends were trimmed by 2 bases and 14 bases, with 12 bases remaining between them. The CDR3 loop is CASSDLPPGTF. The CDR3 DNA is TGTGCCAGCAGTGACCTCCCCCCAGGAACCTTC.

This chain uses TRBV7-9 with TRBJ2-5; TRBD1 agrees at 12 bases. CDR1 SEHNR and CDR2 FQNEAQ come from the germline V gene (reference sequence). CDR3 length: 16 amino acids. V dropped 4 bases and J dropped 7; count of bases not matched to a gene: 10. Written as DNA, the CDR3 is TGTGCCAGCAGCTCAGCCGGGACAGGGGGCTTTTGGACCCAGTACTTC. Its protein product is CASSSAGTGGFWTQYF. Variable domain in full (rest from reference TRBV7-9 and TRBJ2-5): DTGVSQNPRHKITKRGQNVTFRCDPISEHNRLYWYRQTLGQGPEFLTYFQNEAQLEKSRLLSDRFSAERPKGSFSTLEIQRTEQGDSAMYLCASSSAGTGGFWTQYFGPGTRLLVL.

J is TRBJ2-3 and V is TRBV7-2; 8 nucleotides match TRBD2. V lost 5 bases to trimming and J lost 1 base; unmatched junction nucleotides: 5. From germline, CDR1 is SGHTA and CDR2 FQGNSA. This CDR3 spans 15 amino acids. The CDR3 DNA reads TGTGCCAGCAGCGGCCGGGGGGGCGGCACAGATACGCAGTATTTT. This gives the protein CASSGRGGGTDTQYF.

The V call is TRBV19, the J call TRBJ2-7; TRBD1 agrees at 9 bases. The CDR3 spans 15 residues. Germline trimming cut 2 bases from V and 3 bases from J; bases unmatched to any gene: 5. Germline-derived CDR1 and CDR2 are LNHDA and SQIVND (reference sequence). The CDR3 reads CASSISPGQGYEQYF. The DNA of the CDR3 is TGTGCCAGTAGTATAAGCCCGGGACAGGGCTACGAGCAGTACTTC.

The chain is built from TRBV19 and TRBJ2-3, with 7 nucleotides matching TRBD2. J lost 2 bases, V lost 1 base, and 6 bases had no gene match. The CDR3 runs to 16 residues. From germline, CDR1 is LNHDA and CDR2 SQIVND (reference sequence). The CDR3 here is CASSIAASGYTDTQYF. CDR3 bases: TGTGCCAGTAGTATAGCGGCTAGCGGTTACACAGATACGCAGTATTTT.